This T cell receptor (beta chain) stems from a study of neurological immune-mediated disorders. The CDR3 spans 12 residues. Germline V gives CDR1 LGHDT, CDR2 YNNKEL (reference sequence). Trimming removed 4 bases from V and 10 bases from J; junction bases left unmatched: 3. 2 million unsorted PBMCs were stored in RNAlater at -80 °C before RNA extraction. The team produced cDNA through 5'RACE using 10-nucleotide random UMIs. One entry per CDR3 protein, called by TCRdb with MiXCR from the 5' RACE reads. This table holds about 70,000 distinct CDR3 sequences, 4.5% to 5.5% found once. Source material: PBMCs. The TCR comes from a woman aged 70 to 79 with multiple sclerosis. This sequence joins TRBV3-1 and TRBJ2-1, with 8 nucleotides matching TRBD2. The CDR3 DNA reads as TGTGCCAGCAGCCTGCGACTAGCGGAGCAGTTCTTC. Amino acid sequence: CASSLRLAEQFF.